This T cell receptor beta chain was captured by sequencing in a study of CD8+ T cells in alopecia areata. Broader study findings: Relative to normal scalp, lesional scalp, especially alopecia totalis/universalis, showed higher clonality.

As the sequencing template, cDNA was produced by extracting RNA and reverse transcribing it. Libraries were prepared by immunoSEQ multiplex PCR; TCRdb keeps only in-frame clonotypes and omits some of them. Altogether some 110,000 clones were found in the sample, and no singletons occur. This clone came up a few times. The target antigen is unknown. The germline and genes are mouse ones. The CDR3 end is not reached by the read, which stops 4 residues before it; the germline J gene fills it in. Per the germline V gene, CDR1 is NNHDY and CDR2 is SYVADS. This CDR3 spans 16 amino acids. J gave up 0 bases and V 5 bases, and 5 bases lay outside the gene matches.

The sequencing sample was made of lesional skin. The receptor comes from a C3H/HeJ mouse with alopecia areata. The MHC haplotype of this mouse line is H2-k. J is TRBJ2-4 and V is TRBV13-3; 11 bases line up with TRBD2. The covered CDR3 bases are TGTGCCAGCAGCGGGACTGGGGGTACTAGTCAAAAC. As protein: CASSGTGGTSQN. The whole CDR3 sequence is CASSGTGGTSQNTLYF. Based on the CDR3 plus reference TRBV13-3 and TRBJ2-4, the full variable domain is EAAVTQSPRSKVAVTGGKVTLSCHQTNNHDYMYWYRQDTGHGLRLIHYSYVADSTEKGDIPDGYKASRPSQENFSLILELASLSQTAVYFCASSGTGGTSQNTLYFGAGTRLSVL.